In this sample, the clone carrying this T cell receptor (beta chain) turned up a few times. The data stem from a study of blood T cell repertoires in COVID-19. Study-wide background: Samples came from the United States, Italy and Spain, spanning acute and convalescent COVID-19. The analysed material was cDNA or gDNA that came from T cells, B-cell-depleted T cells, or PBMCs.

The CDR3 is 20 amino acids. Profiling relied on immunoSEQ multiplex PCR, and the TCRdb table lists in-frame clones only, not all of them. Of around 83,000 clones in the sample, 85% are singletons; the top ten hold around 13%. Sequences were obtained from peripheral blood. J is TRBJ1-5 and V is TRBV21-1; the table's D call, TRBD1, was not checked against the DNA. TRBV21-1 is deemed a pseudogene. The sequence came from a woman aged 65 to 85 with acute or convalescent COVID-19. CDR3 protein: CASSLLPLCPDREEGQPQHF. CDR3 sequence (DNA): TGTGCCAGCAGCCTACTCCCCCTGTGCCCTGACAGGGAGGAAGGTCAGCCCCAGCATTTT.